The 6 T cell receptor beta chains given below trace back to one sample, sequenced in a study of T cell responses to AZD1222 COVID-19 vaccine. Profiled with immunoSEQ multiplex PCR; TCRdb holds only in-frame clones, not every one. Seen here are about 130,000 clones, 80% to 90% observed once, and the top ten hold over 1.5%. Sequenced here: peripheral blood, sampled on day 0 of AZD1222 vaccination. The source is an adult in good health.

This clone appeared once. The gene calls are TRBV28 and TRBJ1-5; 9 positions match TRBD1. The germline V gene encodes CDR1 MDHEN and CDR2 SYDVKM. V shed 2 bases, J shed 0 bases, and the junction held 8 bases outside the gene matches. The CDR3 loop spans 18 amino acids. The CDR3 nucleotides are TGTGCCAGCAGTTTAACAGGGGGCGCTAGGGGTAGCAATCAGCCCCAGCATTTT. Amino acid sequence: CASSLTGGARGSNQPQHF.

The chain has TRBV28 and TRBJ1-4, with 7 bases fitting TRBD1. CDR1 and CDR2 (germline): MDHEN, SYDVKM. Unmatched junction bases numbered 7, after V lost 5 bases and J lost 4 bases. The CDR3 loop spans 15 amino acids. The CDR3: CASSRGTDRNEKLFF. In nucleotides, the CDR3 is TGTGCCAGCAGTAGAGGGACAGATCGTAATGAAAAACTGTTTTTT.

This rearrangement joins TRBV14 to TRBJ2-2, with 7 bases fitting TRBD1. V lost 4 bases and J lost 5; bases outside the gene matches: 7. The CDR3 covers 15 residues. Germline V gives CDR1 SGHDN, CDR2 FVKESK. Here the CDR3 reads CASSPRQGWTGELFF. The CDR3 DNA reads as TGTGCCAGCAGCCCGAGACAGGGATGGACCGGGGAGCTGTTTTTT.

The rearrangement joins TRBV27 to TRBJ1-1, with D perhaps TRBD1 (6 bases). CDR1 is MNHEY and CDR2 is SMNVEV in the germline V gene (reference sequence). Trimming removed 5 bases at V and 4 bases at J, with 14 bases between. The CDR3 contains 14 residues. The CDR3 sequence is CASSIDRRGTEAFF. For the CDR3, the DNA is TGTGCCAGCAGTATCGACAGGAGGGGCACTGAAGCTTTCTTT.

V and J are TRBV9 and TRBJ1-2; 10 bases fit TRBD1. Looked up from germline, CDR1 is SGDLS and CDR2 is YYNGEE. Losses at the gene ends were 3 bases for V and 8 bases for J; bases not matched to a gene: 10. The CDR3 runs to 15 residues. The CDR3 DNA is TGTGCCAGCAGCGCTCGGACAGGGGGAGATTTCGGCTACACCTTC. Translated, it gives CASSARTGGDFGYTF.

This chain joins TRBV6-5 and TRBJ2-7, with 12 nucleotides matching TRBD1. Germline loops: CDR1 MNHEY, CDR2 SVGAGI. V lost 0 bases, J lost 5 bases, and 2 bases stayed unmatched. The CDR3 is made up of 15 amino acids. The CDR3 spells CASSYSGQGADEQYF. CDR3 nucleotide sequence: TGTGCCAGCAGTTACTCGGGACAGGGGGCAGACGAGCAGTACTTC.